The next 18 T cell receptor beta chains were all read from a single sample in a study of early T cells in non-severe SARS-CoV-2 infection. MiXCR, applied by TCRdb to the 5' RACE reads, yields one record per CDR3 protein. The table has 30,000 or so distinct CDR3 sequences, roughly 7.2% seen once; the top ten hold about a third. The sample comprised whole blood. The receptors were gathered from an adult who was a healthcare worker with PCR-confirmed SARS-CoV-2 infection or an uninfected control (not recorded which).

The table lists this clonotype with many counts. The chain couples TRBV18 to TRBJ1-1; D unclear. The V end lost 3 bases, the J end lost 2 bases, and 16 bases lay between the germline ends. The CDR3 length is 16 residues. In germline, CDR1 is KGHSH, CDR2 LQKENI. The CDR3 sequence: CASSPAERRINTEAFF. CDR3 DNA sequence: TGTGCCAGCTCACCTGCGGAGCGGCGAATTAACACTGAAGCTTTCTTT.

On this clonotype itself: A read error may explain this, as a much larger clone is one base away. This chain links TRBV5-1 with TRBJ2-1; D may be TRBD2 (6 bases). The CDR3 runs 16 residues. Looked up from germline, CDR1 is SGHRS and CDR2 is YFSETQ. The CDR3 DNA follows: TGCACCAGCAGCTTGGGGGACTTAAACCTTGGGTATGAGCAGTTCTTC. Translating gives CTSSLGDLNLGYEQFF.

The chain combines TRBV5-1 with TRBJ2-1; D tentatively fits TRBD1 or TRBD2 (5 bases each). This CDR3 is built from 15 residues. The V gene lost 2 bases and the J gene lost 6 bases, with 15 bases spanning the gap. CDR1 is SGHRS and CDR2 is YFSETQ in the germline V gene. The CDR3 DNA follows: TGCGCCAGCAGCTTCCGGGACGCCCAGGGCAATGAGCAGTTCTTC. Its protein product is CASSFRDAQGNEQFF.

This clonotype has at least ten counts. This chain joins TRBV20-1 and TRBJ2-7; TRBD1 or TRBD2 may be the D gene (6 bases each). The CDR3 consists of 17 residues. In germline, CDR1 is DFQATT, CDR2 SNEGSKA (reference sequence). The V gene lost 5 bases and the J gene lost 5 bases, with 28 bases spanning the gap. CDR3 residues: CSAEGGSQGTGPHEQYF. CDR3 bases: TGCAGTGCTGAGGGGGGATCGCAAGGAACAGGACCCCACGAGCAGTACTTC.

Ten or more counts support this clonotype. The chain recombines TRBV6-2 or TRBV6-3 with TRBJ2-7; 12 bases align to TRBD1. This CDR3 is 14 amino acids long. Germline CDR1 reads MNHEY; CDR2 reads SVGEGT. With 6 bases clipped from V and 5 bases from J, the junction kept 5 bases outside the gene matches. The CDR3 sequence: CASSSRDRGHEQYF. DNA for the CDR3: TGTGCCAGCAGCAGCCGGGACAGGGGGCACGAGCAGTACTTC.

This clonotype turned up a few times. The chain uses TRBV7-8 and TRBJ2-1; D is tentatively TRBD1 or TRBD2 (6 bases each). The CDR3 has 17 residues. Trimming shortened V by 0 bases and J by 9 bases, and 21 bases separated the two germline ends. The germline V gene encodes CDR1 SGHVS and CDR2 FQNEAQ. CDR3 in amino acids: CASSLAGLAEGGPEQFF. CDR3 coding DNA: TGTGCCAGCAGCTTAGCGGGGTTAGCGGAGGGGGGTCCTGAGCAGTTCTTC.

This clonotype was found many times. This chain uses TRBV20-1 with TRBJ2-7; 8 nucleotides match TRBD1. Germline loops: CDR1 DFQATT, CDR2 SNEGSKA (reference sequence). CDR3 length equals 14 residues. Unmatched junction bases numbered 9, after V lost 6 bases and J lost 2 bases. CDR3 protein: CSAPGTGRTYEQYF. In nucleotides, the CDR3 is TGCAGTGCCCCCGGGACAGGCAGAACCTACGAGCAGTACTTC.

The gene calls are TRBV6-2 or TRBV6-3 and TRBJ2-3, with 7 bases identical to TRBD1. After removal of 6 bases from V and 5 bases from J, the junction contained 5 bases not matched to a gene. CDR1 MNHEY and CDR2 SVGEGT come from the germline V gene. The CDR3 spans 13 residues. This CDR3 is CASRSTGEDTQYF. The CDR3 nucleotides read TGTGCCAGCAGGTCCACAGGGGAAGATACGCAGTATTTT.

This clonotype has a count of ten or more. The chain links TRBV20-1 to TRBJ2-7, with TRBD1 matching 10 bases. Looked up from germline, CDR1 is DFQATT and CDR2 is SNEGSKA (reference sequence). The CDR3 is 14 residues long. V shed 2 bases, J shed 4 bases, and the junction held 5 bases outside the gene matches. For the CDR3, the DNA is TGCAGTGCTAGACCGACAGGGGGCCGATACGAGCAGTACTTC. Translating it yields CSARPTGGRYEQYF.

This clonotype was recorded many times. In DNA, the CDR3 is TGTGCCAGCACCAAGAGCGGTGCCCTCAACTATGGCTACACCTTC. This sequence encodes CASTKSGALNYGYTF. The chain employs TRBV12-3 or TRBV12-4 and TRBJ1-2; D unresolved. This CDR3 contains 15 residues. Trimming left V 7 bases short and J 2 bases short, with 17 bases between.

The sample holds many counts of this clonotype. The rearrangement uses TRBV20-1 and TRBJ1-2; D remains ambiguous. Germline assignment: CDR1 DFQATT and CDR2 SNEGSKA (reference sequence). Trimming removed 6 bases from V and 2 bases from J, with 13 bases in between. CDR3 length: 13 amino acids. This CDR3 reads CSAQRAPNYGYTF. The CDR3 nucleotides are TGCAGTGCCCAACGGGCCCCCAACTATGGCTACACCTTC.

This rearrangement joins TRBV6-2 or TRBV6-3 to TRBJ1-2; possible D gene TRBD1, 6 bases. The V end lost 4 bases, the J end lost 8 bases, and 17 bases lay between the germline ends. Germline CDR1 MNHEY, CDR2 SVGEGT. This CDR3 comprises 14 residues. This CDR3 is CASSSRSGVGGYTF. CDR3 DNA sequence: TGTGCCAGCAGTTCAAGATCAGGGGTAGGAGGCTACACCTTC.

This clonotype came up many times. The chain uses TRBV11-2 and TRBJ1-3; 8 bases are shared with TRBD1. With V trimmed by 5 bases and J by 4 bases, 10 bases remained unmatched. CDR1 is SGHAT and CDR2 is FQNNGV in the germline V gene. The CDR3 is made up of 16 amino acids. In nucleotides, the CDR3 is TGTGCCAGCAGCGAACCCCGGACAGGGCGGGGAAACACCATATATTTT. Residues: CASSEPRTGRGNTIYF.

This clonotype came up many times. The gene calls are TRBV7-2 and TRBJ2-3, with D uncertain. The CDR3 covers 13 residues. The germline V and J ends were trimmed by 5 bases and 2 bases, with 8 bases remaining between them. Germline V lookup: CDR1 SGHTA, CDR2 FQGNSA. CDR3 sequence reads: CASSKTHTDTQYF. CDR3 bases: TGTGCCAGCAGCAAAACCCACACAGATACGCAGTATTTT.

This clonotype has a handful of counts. CDR3 loop: CSAPQLAGALEQFF. In DNA, the CDR3 is TGCAGTGCCCCCCAACTAGCGGGAGCCCTGGAGCAGTTCTTC. This chain links TRBV20-1 with TRBJ2-1; 11 bases fit TRBD2. Unmatched junction bases numbered 11, after V lost 6 bases and J lost 10 bases. The CDR3 spans 14 residues. Germline V gives CDR1 DFQATT, CDR2 SNEGSKA (reference sequence).

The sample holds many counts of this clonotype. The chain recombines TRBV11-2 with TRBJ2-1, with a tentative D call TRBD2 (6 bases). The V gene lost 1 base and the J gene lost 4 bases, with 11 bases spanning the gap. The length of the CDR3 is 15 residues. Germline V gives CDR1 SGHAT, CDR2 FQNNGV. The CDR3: CASSLGLVQYNEQFF. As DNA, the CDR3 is TGTGCCAGCAGCTTAGGACTAGTCCAATACAATGAGCAGTTCTTC.

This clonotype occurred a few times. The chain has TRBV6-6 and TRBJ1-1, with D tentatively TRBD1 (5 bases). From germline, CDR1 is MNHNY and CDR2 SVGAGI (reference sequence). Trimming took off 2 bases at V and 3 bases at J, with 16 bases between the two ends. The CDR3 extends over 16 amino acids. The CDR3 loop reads CASSYGTQGADTEAFF. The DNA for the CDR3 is TGTGCCAGCAGTTACGGGACTCAGGGAGCGGACACTGAAGCTTTCTTT.

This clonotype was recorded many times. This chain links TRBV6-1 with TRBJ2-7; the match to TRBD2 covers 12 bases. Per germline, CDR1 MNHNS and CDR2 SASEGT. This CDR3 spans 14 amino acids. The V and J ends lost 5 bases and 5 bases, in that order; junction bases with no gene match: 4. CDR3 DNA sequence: TGTGCCAGCAGTTCGACTAGCGGGAGAGACGAGCAGTACTTC. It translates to CASSSTSGRDEQYF.